This T cell receptor (beta chain) was recovered during a study of identical twins. This clonotype was found many times. MiXCR, run by TCRdb on the 5' RACE reads, gives a single entry per CDR3 protein. The profile covers hundreds of thousands of distinct CDR3 sequences, with 8.6% appearing a single time and about 0.98% taken by the ten largest. CDR3 length: 15 residues. V gave up 4 bases and J gave up 5 bases; unmatched junction bases: 4. Germline values: CDR1 LGHDT, CDR2 YNNKEL (reference sequence). This sample also belongs to another study, concerning yellow fever vaccine responses in identical twins.

V gene TRBV3-1 combines with J gene TRBJ2-1; TRBD2 matches at 11 bases. The sequence was obtained from a woman aged 18-35 years in good health. The sample was PBMCs. The CDR3 is CASSLLAGGHNEQFF. The CDR3 DNA reads as TGTGCCAGCAGCCTTCTAGCGGGGGGCCACAATGAGCAGTTCTTC.